Listed here are 3 T cell receptor beta chains from one sample, sequenced in a study of blood T cell repertoires in COVID-19. TCRdb's table, derived via immunoSEQ multiplex PCR, lists solely in-frame clones and lacks some. The data hold roughly 310,000 clones, with 75% to 90% observed a single time. The material sequenced was PBMCs or T cells enriched from blood (not recorded which). These receptors all come from a woman between 40 and 50 years old who had recovered from COVID-19.

This clone has a handful of counts. The chain links TRBV28 to TRBJ1-1; TRBD1 might be the D (5 bases). Per germline, CDR1 MDHEN and CDR2 SYDVKM. V was clipped by 10 bases and J by 1 base, with 19 bases between them. There are 15 residues in the CDR3. DNA of the CDR3: TGTGCCACCTCACAGGTCTTTGTAGGGAACACTGAAGCTTTCTTT. As protein: CATSQVFVGNTEAFF.

This rearrangement joins TRBV7-9 to TRBJ2-2; D may be TRBD2 (5 bases). Germline V gene data show CDR1 as SEHNR and CDR2 as FQNEAQ (reference sequence). Trimming stripped 5 bases from V and 6 bases from J, with 19 bases between. The CDR3 loop spans 16 amino acids. CDR3 DNA sequence: TGTGCCAGCAGCCTCGACACAGTGGCGAGGGCCGGGGAGCTGTTTTTT. This translates into CASSLDTVARAGELFF.

The V gene is TRBV18, the J gene TRBJ2-3; D call uncertain. The CDR3 has 16 residues. The V end lost 2 bases, the J end lost 3 bases, and 15 bases lay between the germline ends. The V gene's germline CDR1 is KGHSH and CDR2 LQKENI. The CDR3 DNA follows: TGTGCCAGCTCACCAAGAGTGCCACTCCAAACAGATACGCAGTATTTT. Its translation: CASSPRVPLQTDTQYF.